This TCR beta chain was sequenced in a study of vaccination and CD4 T cells after COVID-19. Study-wide background: Post-vaccine sampling followed dose two by a median about 70 days (range 14 to 241).

With the Oncomine TCR Beta short-read assay, DNA from cultured CD4+ T cells was sequenced. MiXCR, applied by TCRdb to the PCR reads, yields one record per CDR3 protein. The table has about 5,300 distinct CDR3 sequences, roughly 23% seen once. Indicated treatment: roughly ten-day PBMC culture with coronavirus spike peptide pools or control peptides (ViraFEST assay). Negative selection separated CD4+ T cells from approximately 10-day cultures. CDR1 and CDR2 (germline): ENHRY, SYGVKD. This CDR3 has 15 residues. With 4 bases clipped from V and 3 bases from J, the junction kept 2 bases outside the gene matches. A remark on this clonotype: Its specificity is unknown.

The chain has TRBV10-3 and TRBJ2-6, with 8 bases fitting TRBD2. Sequencing was performed on CD4+ T cells from blood, cultured in vitro, taken after SARS-CoV-2 vaccination. This TCR was sampled from a human donor who had recovered from COVID-19. CDR3 DNA sequence: TGTGCCATCAGTGGGACTAGCCATGGGGCCAACGTCCTGACTTTC. It encodes CAISGTSHGANVLTF.